The T cell receptor beta chain described here comes from a study of T cell responses to AZD1222 COVID-19 vaccine. Both about-4-week and about-12-week second-dose recipients were combined. Assay used: immunoSEQ multiplex PCR; TCRdb lists only in-frame clones, some missing. The repertoire holds fewer than 150,000 clones, nearly 90% seen once, with approximately 9.4% in the top ten. Study-wide points: The study found Spike-specific TCR breadth and depth rose after two AZD1222 doses. Donors in the cohort were predominantly white British and more often female, and clonal diversity was possibly underestimated.

Note on this clone: As yet, its antigen is unknown.

Germline CDR1 and CDR2: SGHDT and YYEEEE. V was pared by 4 bases and J by 5 bases, with 4 bases of the junction left unmatched. This CDR3 spans 13 amino acids. The source material was peripheral blood, sampled 28 days after the second AZD1222 dose. The TCR originated in an adult who received the AZD1222 COVID-19 vaccine. This chain links TRBV5-6 with TRBJ1-2; 8 positions agree with TRBD1. This CDR3 reads CASSVGTGYGYTF. Written as DNA, the CDR3 is TGTGCCAGCAGCGTTGGGACAGGTTATGGCTACACCTTC.